This is a list of T cell receptor beta chains from one sample in a study of cytomegalovirus exposure and HLA in healthy donors. Only in-frame clones appear in the TCRdb table, and some are missing; sequencing was by immunoSEQ multiplex PCR. The sample carries 120,000 to 150,000 clones, around 66% recorded once. The specimen was PBMCs. These receptors originate from a woman aged 60-75 years in good health and CMV-seronegative. CDR3s include the opening cysteine and the closing phenylalanine or tryptophan. The D gene is left open where the match is weak. Clone sizes are given selectively: once, few, many, or a class where the clone is expanded.

abundance	v_gene	d_gene	j_gene	CDR3nt	CDR3aa
.	TRBV5-1	.	TRBJ1-4	TGCGCCAGCAAAGGGGGTTTGGGAAATGAAAAACTGTTTTTT	CASKGGLGNEKLFF
.	TRBV19	TRBD2	TRBJ2-4	TGTGCCAGTGAAAGCGGGGGAAACATTCAGTACTTC	CASESGGNIQYF
.	TRBV5-6	TRBD1	TRBJ1-2	TGTGCCAGCAGTCGGACAGGGGGCATTGATGGCTACACCTTC	CASSRTGGIDGYTF
few	TRBV29-1	.	TRBJ2-2	TGCAGCGTTGAAGTAGGAGTAGACGGGGAGCTGTTTTTT	CSVEVGVDGELFF
once	TRBV7-2	TRBD2	TRBJ2-3	TGTGCCAGCAGCTCCCCCCGACTAGCGGGAGGGCCAGGAGATACGCAGTATTTT	CASSSPRLAGGPGDTQYF
.	TRBV11-3	TRBD1	TRBJ1-4	TGTGCCAGCACCCACTCCACTCCGGGACAGGGAAATGAAAAACTGTTTTTT	CASTHSTPGQGNEKLFF
.	TRBV15	.	TRBJ2-5	TGTGCCACCAGTATGGATGGCAGGGGAGAGACCCAGTACTTC	CATSMDGRGETQYF
.	TRBV6-1	TRBD2	TRBJ2-3	TGTGCCAGCAGAGGACTAGCGGGGGCAGATACGCAGTATTTT	CASRGLAGADTQYF
few	TRBV10-3	TRBD1	TRBJ2-3	TGTGCCATCAGTCCGGGACAGAGCACAGATACGCAGTATTTT	CAISPGQSTDTQYF
.	TRBV2	.	TRBJ2-7	TGTGCCAGCAGGGGCAGGGTCATACCCTACGAGCAGTACTTC	CASRGRVIPYEQYF
few	TRBV4-1	TRBD2	TRBJ2-5	TGCGCCAGCAGCCGCCCACCTGGTCGAGCGGGGGGGCAAGAGACCCAGTACTTC	CASSRPPGRAGGQETQYF
once	TRBV6-5	TRBD2	TRBJ2-1	TGTGCCAGCAGTTACTCCGGGACTAGCGGGTCCAATGAGCAGTTCTTC	CASSYSGTSGSNEQFF
.	TRBV5-8	.	TRBJ2-7	TGTGCCAGCAGCTTGACAGGCATTTACGAGCAGTACTTC	CASSLTGIYEQYF
.	TRBV27	.	TRBJ1-4	TGTGCCAGCAGGGGACTAGGGGCAAGGAGTGAAAAACTGTTTTTT	CASRGLGARSEKLFF
.	TRBV7-2	.	TRBJ2-2	TGTGCCAGCAGCTTAATGGGCAGCTTTGGCGGGGAGCTGTTTTTT	CASSLMGSFGGELFF
.	TRBV5-1	TRBD1	TRBJ1-1	TGCGCCAGCAGCTGGGGACAGGGGCCTGAAGCTTTCTTT	CASSWGQGPEAFF
once	TRBV7-3	.	TRBJ2-2	TGTGCCAGCAGCTCTCTGGCCCGCGGGGAGCTGTTTTTT	CASSSLARGELFF
.	TRBV9	TRBD2	TRBJ2-5	TGTGCCAGCAGCGTATACGGGGGGGTCCAAGAGACCCAGTACTTC	CASSVYGGVQETQYF
.	TRBV11-2	TRBD2	TRBJ2-5	TGTGCCAGCAGCTTAGAATTTGGGGAGGGGGAGACCCAGTACTTC	CASSLEFGEGETQYF
.	TRBV10-2	TRBD2	TRBJ2-7	TGCGCCAGCCGGGAGGGGTCCTACGAGCAGTACTTC	CASREGSYEQYF
.	TRBV7-2	TRBD1	TRBJ1-1	TGTGCCAGCAGCTTCCGGACAGGGGTGAACACTGAAGCTTTCTTT	CASSFRTGVNTEAFF
few	TRBV5-1	.	TRBJ1-1	TGCGCCAGCAGCTTGGGCGGGACGGTGAACACTGAAGCTTTCTTT	CASSLGGTVNTEAFF
.	TRBV9	.	TRBJ1-5	TGTGCCAGCAGCGGGCAGGGTAGCAATCAGCCCCAGCATTTT	CASSGQGSNQPQHF
.	TRBV19	TRBD2	TRBJ2-1	TGTGCCAGTAGTACGGATGGGACTAGCGGCAATGAGCAGTTCTTC	CASSTDGTSGNEQFF
.	TRBV7-2	TRBD2	TRBJ2-1	TGTGCCAGCAGCTTCGCCGGGACTAGCGGCTTCTTC	CASSFAGTSGFF
.	TRBV5-4	.	TRBJ2-5	TGTGCCAGCAGCCCTGGGACTGCTCAAGAGACCCAGTACTTC	CASSPGTAQETQYF
.	TRBV7-2	.	TRBJ1-3	TGTGCCAGCAGCTTAGGGGGCAGCTCTGGAAACACCATATATTTT	CASSLGGSSGNTIYF
.	TRBV28	.	TRBJ1-2	TGTGCCAGCAGTTTTCCAGGGGCTGAAGGCTACACCTTC	CASSFPGAEGYTF
few	TRBV7-6	TRBD1	TRBJ2-7	TGTGCCAGCAGCTTAGTGGGACAGACCTACGAGCAGTACTTC	CASSLVGQTYEQYF
once	TRBV6-6	TRBD1	TRBJ1-3	TGTGCCAGCAGTTTACAGGGGGCTTCTGGAAACACCATATATTTT	CASSLQGASGNTIYF
.	TRBV5-1	.	TRBJ2-3	TGCGCCAGCAGCTTGAGGGTGGGAGCAACCACAGATACGCAGTATTTT	CASSLRVGATTDTQYF
.	TRBV4-1	TRBD2	TRBJ2-5	TGCGCCAGCAGCCAAGGGGCGGGGGGACAGACCCAGTACTTC	CASSQGAGGQTQYF
.	TRBV19	TRBD2	TRBJ2-5	TGTGCCAGTAGTATTGGGCTAGCGGGGGGAGAGACCCAGTACTTC	CASSIGLAGGETQYF
.	TRBV15	TRBD2	TRBJ2-1	TGTGCCACCAGCAGAGAACTAGCGCCGAACAATGAGCAGTTCTTC	CATSRELAPNNEQFF
.	TRBV5-4	.	TRBJ2-1	TGTGCCAGCAGCTTCAAGCGGAGCTCCTACAATGAGCAGTTCTTC	CASSFKRSSYNEQFF
.	TRBV5-1	TRBD2	TRBJ2-2	TGCGCCAGCATGGGCTCTAGCGGGAGAAGCACCGGGGAGCTGTTTTTT	CASMGSSGRSTGELFF
.	TRBV7-2	TRBD2	TRBJ2-3	TGTGCCAGCAGCTTAGCGGCGGGGGAATATACGCAGTATTTT	CASSLAAGEYTQYF
.	TRBV7-9	.	TRBJ1-4	TGTTCCAGCAGCGCCCAGCTCTCAGGGACTAATGAAAAACTGTTTTTT	CSSSAQLSGTNEKLFF
.	TRBV6-5	TRBD1	TRBJ2-2	TGTGCCAGCAGTTTTGGGACAGGGGCAAACACCGGGGAGCTGTTTTTT	CASSFGTGANTGELFF
few	TRBV7-2	.	TRBJ1-3	TGTGCCAGCAGCGGAATGGACACCCTCTCTGGAAACACCATATATTTT	CASSGMDTLSGNTIYF
.	TRBV7-2	TRBD1	TRBJ1-3	TGTGCCAGCAGTCACAATGACAGGGGTGGAAACACCATATATTTT	CASSHNDRGGNTIYF
.	TRBV27	.	TRBJ1-6	TGTGCCAGCAGTGACAGCATTAATTCACCCCTCCACTTT	CASSDSINSPLHF
.	TRBV9	.	TRBJ1-4	TGTGCCAGCAGCCTGGATGACAGCCGCAAGGGAGGACTGTTTTTT	CASSLDDSRKGGLFF
.	TRBV7-2	TRBD2	TRBJ2-3	TGTGCCAGCAGCTTGGGGACTAGCGGGGGGGCATATACGCAGTATTTT	CASSLGTSGGAYTQYF
.	TRBV7-9	TRBD1	TRBJ1-2	TGTTCCAGCAGCCAGGACAGGGACTATGGCTACACCTTC	CSSSQDRDYGYTF